These T cell receptor beta chains were read from a single sample in a study of T-cell reconstitution after alpha-beta-depleted transplantation in children. TCRdb ran MiXCR on the PCR reads and lists one entry per CDR3 protein. This table holds about 230,000 distinct CDR3 sequences, approximately 10% found once. This specimen consisted of PBMCs from the stem cell graft donor, obtained from the stem cell graft. The receptors were sampled from a human donor who donated a stem cell graft to a child with acute lymphoblastic leukemia. Both conserved end residues are part of each CDR3. The D gene is left open where the match is weak. Some rows have no size entry. The others give once, few or many, or a class for an expanded clone.

TRBJ2-2 | NA | NA | TRBV5-1 | TGCGCCAGCAGCTCCAGGACCCTCACCGGGGAGCTGTTTTTT | CASSSRTLTGELFF
TRBJ2-3 | many | NA | TRBV20-1 | TGCAGTGCAGAATCTTTATGGACAGATACGCAGTATTTT | CSAESLWTDTQYF
TRBJ1-5 | few | NA | TRBV6-1 | TGTGCCAGCAGGCCCCTTGGGGGGTTTAGCAATCAGCCCCAGCATTTT | CASRPLGGFSNQPQHF
TRBJ2-7 | few | NA | TRBV5-1 | TGCGCCAGCAGCTTGGAGACACACAGCTACGAGCAGTACTTC | CASSLETHSYEQYF
TRBJ2-3 | many | TRBD2 | TRBV20-1 | TGCAGTGCTCCCCGGCCGGCTAGCGGGGCCACAGATACGCAGTATTTT | CSAPRPASGATDTQYF
TRBJ1-1 | NA | NA | TRBV5-1 | TGCGCCAGCAGCTCATCTTCTGGACAGAACACTGAAGCTTTCTTT | CASSSSSGQNTEAFF
TRBJ2-2 | many | NA | TRBV10-3 | TGTGCCATCAAACAGAGATCGAACACCGGGGAGCTGTTTTTT | CAIKQRSNTGELFF
TRBJ1-5 | few | NA | TRBV5-1 | TGCGCCAGCAGAGAACGGACCGATAGCAATCAGCCCCAGCATTTT | CASRERTDSNQPQHF
TRBJ2-7 | few | NA | TRBV10-2 | TGCGCCAGCAGTGAGGGGGGGTACCCCTACGAGCAGTACTTC | CASSEGGYPYEQYF
TRBJ2-5 | few | NA | TRBV30 | TGTGCCATCTCGGGGGACCGGACCCAGTACTTC | CAISGDRTQYF
TRBJ2-4 | few | NA | TRBV5-4 | TGTGCCAGCAAAGACGGTTCCTACGCCAAAAACATTCAGTACTTC | CASKDGSYAKNIQYF
TRBJ2-3 | few | NA | TRBV24-1 | TGTGCCACCCAACATCCGAGCACAGATACGCAGTATTTT | CATQHPSTDTQYF
TRBJ2-7 | few | NA | TRBV6-2/TRBV6-3 | TGTGCCAGCAGTTACTCGGGGGCGTTTTTCGGCGAGCAGTACTTC | CASSYSGAFFGEQYF
TRBJ2-2 | few | NA | TRBV3-1 | TGTGCCAGCAGCCAAGGTCCGGCCACCGGGGAGCTGTTTTTT | CASSQGPATGELFF
TRBJ1-3 | few | TRBD1 | TRBV29-1 | TGCAGCGCCAAGACAGGGTCTGGAAACACCATATATTTT | CSAKTGSGNTIYF
TRBJ2-1 | many | NA | TRBV6-5 | TGTGCCAGCAGTTCATCCCGACAGATTATTAAGGATGAGCAGTTCTTC | CASSSSRQIIKDEQFF
TRBJ1-6 | many | NA | TRBV12-3/TRBV12-4 | TGTGCCAGCAGTTACCTCGAACATTCACCCCTCCACTTT | CASSYLEHSPLHF
TRBJ1-1 | NA | NA | TRBV7-8 | TGTGCCAGCAGCTCTGGTAAGAGGGGGACCACTGAAGCTTTCTTT | CASSSGKRGTTEAFF
TRBJ1-1 | NA | TRBD1 | TRBV5-6 | TGTGCCAGCAGCTGGGGGACAGGGGTGGAGGGTTGGATTCGAGACCTCGGCACTGAAGCTTTCTTT | CASSWGTGVEGWIRDLGTEAFF
TRBJ1-2 | NA | NA | TRBV30 | TGTGCCTGGGCGGCGGGGGTGGCCAAATCTGGCTACACCTTC | CAWAAGVAKSGYTF
TRBJ2-2 | NA | TRBD1 | TRBV4-2 | TGTGCCAGCAGCCAAAGGACAGGAATAACCGGGGAGCTGTTTTTT | CASSQRTGITGELFF
TRBJ2-5 | many | NA | TRBV20-1 | TGCAGTGCTCTGACCGAAGAGACCCAGTACTTC | CSALTEETQYF
TRBJ2-5 | NA | NA | TRBV6-5 | TGTGCCAGCAGTTACGTCGAAGTGCCTAGCGAAGAGACCCAGTACTTC | CASSYVEVPSEETQYF
TRBJ2-5 | few | NA | TRBV6-5 | TGTGCCAGCAGTTACACCCCCGGCGGTAGAGAGACCCAGTACTTC | CASSYTPGGRETQYF
TRBJ2-7 | few | NA | TRBV5-4 | TGTGCCAGCAGCCACTGGACCCACGAGCAGTACTTC | CASSHWTHEQYF
TRBJ1-1 | few | NA | TRBV29-1 | TGCAGCGTTGCCGGACTGCCCTGGGGTGAAGCTTTCTTT | CSVAGLPWGEAFF
TRBJ2-2 | many | NA | TRBV7-9 | TGTGCCAGTCAACCAGGGAGGAACACCGGGGAGCTGTTTTTT | CASQPGRNTGELFF
TRBJ2-7 | many | TRBD1 | TRBV20-1 | TGCAGTGCTACCTTCAGGACAGGGGGAGAGCAGTACTTC | CSATFRTGGEQYF
TRBJ2-5 | many | NA | TRBV20-1 | TGCAGTGCTAGAAGGGCAGGATACCAAGAGACCCAGTACTTC | CSARRAGYQETQYF
TRBJ2-7 | few | NA | TRBV5-1 | TGCGCCAGCAGCCCCCTTGGGTTCCCCACAGCCTACGAGCAGTACTTC | CASSPLGFPTAYEQYF
TRBJ2-7 | few | NA | TRBV3-1 | TGTGCCAGCAGCCGTGTAGGCGGGGAGAGCTACGAGCAGTACTTC | CASSRVGGESYEQYF
TRBJ2-7 | few | NA | TRBV7-2 | TGTGCCAGCAGCCCCAGGACGGGTTCCGACGAGCAGTACTTC | CASSPRTGSDEQYF
TRBJ2-7 | few | NA | TRBV20-1 | TGCAGTGCTAGAGATGTCACGTTCGGGAGCTCCTACGAGCAGTACTTC | CSARDVTFGSSYEQYF